This TCR beta chain was profiled in a study of T cells after yellow fever vaccination. Overall study context: Some fractions had low cell numbers, and these were prepared with SMART-Seq v4 Ultra Low Input.

V was pared by 3 bases and J by 10 bases, with 9 bases of the junction left unmatched. Germline CDR1 and CDR2: DFQATT and SNEGSKA (reference sequence). The CDR3 extends over 15 amino acids. Points from the study as a whole: The secondary response showed a weaker magnitude and a faster peak, day 5 versus 15. Repertoires sorted by FACS could include abundant clonotypes that are contaminants from the bulk population.

On this clonotype itself: Antigen: not known.

Template switching by 5'RACE produced TCR cDNA, adding a universal primer site and UMIs. TCRdb recomputed calls from the 5' RACE reads with MiXCR, one row per CDR3 protein. The profile covers over 150,000 distinct CDR3 sequences, with about 6% appearing a single time and 2.5% to 3.5% taken by the ten largest. The sequence derives from a man between 18 and 29 years old who received the YFV17D yellow fever vaccine. Sequences were derived from CD4+ T cells sorted from PBMCs, sampled on the day of the first yellow fever vaccination. The genes are TRBV20-1 and TRBJ1-6, with 10 bases fitting TRBD1. The CDR3 bases are TGCAGTGCTAGGATGAGGGACAGGGGAGACTCACCCCTCCACTTT. Amino acid sequence: CSARMRDRGDSPLHF.